This T cell receptor beta chain was documented in a study of neoadjuvant anti-PD-1 for oral cavity cancer. For the study at large: Before surgery, most patients got three to four biweekly 3 mg/kg nivolumab doses. Patients without progression got a fourth dose around day 43.

Time point given: after neoadjuvant nivolumab, at surgical resection. The assay was immunoSEQ multiplex PCR, and TCRdb's table has in-frame clones only and misses some. Among tens of thousands of clones, 30% to 40% were seen once, and the ten largest hold approximately 15%. The CDR3 consists of 15 residues. The V gene's germline CDR1 is SGHNT and CDR2 YYREEE (reference sequence). Trimming cost V 2 bases and J 6 bases, with 17 bases left between them. This clone came up a few times. This clonotype was obtained from a person aged 40 to 85 with oral cavity squamous cell carcinoma. Sample: tumor tissue, taken after nivolumab (anti-PD-1) treatment. The genes are TRBV5-4 and TRBJ1-1; D is unresolved. DNA for the CDR3: TGTGCCAGCAGCTTAAGTGTCGTCGGTCGGGCTGAAGCTTTCTTT. This gives the protein CASSLSVVGRAEAFF.